This T cell receptor (beta chain) was documented in a study of siplizumab effects on memory and regulatory T cells. Unstimulated naive, memory, effector memory and TEMRA subsets from three donor pairs have been sequenced, the authors report. TCR templates, about 100,000 per sample, were assayed. The data were produced by immunoSEQ multiplex PCR, yet TCRdb's version contains in-frame clones alone and is incomplete. The data contain some 100,000 clones, 96% of them singletons. Looked up from germline, CDR1 is ENHRY and CDR2 is SYGVKD. This CDR3 spans 16 amino acids. The V end was cut by 0 bases, the J end by 0 bases, with 9 bases between.

Sequenced: naive CD4+ T cells sorted from blood. The rearrangement links TRBV10-3 to TRBJ1-5; D may be TRBD1 (5 bases). The receptor's source is a human donor in good health. The CDR3 protein is CAISESRDGSNQPQHF. The CDR3 nucleotides read TGTGCCATCAGTGAGTCCAGGGACGGTAGCAATCAGCCCCAGCATTTT.